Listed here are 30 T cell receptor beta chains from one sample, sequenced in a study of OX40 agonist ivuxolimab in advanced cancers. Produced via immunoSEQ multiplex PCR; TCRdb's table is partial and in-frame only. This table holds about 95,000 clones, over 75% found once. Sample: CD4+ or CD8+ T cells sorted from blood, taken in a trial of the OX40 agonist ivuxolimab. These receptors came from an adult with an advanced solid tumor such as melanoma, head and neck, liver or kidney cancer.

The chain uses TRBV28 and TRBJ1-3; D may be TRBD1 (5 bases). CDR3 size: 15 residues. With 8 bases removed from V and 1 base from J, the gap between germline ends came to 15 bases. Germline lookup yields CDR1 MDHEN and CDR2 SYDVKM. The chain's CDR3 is CASSQGALSGNTIYF. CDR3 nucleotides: TGTGCCAGCTCTCAAGGGGCACTGTCTGGAAACACCATATATTTT.

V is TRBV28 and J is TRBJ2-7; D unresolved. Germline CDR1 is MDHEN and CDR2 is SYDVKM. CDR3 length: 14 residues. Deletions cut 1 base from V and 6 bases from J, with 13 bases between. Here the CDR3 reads CASSLLGRTPEQYF. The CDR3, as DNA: TGTGCCAGCAGTTTATTGGGCAGAACACCCGAGCAGTACTTC.

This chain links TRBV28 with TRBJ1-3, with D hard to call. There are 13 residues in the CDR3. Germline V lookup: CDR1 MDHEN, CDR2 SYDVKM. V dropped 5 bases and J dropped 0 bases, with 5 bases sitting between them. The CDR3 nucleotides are TGTGCCAGCAGTCGGAGCTCTGGAAACACCATATATTTT. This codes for CASSRSSGNTIYF.

CDR3 in amino acids: CATSLYNGYTF. The CDR3 DNA reads as TGTGCCACTTCCTTATACAATGGCTACACCTTC. The chain has TRBV28 and TRBJ1-2; D not certain. The germline V gene encodes CDR1 MDHEN and CDR2 SYDVKM. Trimming took off 10 bases at V and 6 bases at J, with 12 bases between the two ends. The CDR3 covers 11 residues.

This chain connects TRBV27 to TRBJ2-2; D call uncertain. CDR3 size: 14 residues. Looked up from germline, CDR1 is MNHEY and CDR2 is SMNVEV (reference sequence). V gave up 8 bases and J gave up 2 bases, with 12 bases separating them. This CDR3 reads CASLSTLNTGELFF. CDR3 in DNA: TGTGCCAGCCTTTCCACTCTTAACACCGGGGAGCTGTTTTTT.

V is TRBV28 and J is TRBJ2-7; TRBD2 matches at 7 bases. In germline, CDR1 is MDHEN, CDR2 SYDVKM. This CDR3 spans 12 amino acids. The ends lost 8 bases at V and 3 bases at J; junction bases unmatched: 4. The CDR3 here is CASREADYEQYF. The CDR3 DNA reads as TGTGCCAGCCGGGAGGCAGACTACGAGCAGTACTTC. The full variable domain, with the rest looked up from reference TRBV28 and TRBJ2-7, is DVKVTQSSRYLVKRTGEKVFLECVQDMDHENMFWYRQDPGLGLRLIYFSYDVKMKEKGDIPEGYSVSREKKERFSLILESASTNQTSMYLCASREADYEQYFGPGTRLTVT.

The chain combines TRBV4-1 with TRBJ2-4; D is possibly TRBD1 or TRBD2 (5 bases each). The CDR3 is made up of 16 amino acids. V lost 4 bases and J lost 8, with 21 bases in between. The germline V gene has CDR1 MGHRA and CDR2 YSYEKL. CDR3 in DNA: TGCGCCAGCAGCCCGAGTTGGGACCAAGGGCCGGACATTCAGTACTTC. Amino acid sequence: CASSPSWDQGPDIQYF.

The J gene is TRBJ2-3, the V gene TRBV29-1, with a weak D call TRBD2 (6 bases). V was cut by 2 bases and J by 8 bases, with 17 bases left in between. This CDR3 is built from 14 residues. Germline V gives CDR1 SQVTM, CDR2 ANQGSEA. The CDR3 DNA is TGCAGCGTTGAACCCCCGGGGGTGGTGGGTACGCAGTATTTT. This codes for CSVEPPGVVGTQYF.

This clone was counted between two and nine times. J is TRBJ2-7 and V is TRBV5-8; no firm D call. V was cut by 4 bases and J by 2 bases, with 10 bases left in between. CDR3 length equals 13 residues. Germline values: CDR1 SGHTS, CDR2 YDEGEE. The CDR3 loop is CASSVGWTYEQYF. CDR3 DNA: TGTGCCAGCAGCGTAGGGTGGACCTACGAGCAGTACTTC.

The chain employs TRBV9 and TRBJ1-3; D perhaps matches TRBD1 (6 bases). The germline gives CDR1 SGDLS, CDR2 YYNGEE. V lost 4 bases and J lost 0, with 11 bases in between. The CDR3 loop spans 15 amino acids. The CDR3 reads CASSTTGTSGNTIYF. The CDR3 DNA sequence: TGTGCCAGCAGCACAACAGGGACCTCTGGAAACACCATATATTTT.

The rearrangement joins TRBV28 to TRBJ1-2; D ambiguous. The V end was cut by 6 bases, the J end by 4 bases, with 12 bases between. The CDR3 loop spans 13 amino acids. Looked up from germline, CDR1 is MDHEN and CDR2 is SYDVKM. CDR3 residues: CASRSGQLYGYTF. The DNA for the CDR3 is TGTGCCAGCAGGTCCGGGCAGCTCTATGGCTACACCTTC.

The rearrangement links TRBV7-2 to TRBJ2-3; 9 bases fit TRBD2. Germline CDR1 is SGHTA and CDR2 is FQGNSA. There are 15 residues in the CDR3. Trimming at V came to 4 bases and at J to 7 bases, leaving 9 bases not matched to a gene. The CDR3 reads CASSSVAGVGNTQYF. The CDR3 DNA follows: TGTGCCAGCAGCTCCGTAGCGGGAGTAGGTAATACGCAGTATTTT. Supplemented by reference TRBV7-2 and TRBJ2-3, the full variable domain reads GAGVSQSPSNKVTEKGKDVELRCDPISGHTALYWYRQSLGQGLEFLIYFQGNSAPDKSGLPSDRFSAERTGGSVSTLTIQRTQQEDSAVYLCASSSVAGVGNTQYFGPGTRLTVL.

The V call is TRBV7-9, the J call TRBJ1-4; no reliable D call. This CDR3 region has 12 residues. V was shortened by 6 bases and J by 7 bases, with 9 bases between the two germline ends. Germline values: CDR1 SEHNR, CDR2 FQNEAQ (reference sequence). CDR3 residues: CASSRMGEKLFF. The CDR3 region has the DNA TGTGCCAGCAGTCGAATGGGTGAAAAACTGTTTTTT.

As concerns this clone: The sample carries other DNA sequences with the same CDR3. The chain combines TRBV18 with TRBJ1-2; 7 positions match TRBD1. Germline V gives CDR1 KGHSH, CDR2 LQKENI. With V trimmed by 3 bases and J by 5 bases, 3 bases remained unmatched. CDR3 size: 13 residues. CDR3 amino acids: CASSPDRAYGYTF. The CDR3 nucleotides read TGTGCCAGCTCACCCGACAGGGCGTATGGCTACACCTTC.

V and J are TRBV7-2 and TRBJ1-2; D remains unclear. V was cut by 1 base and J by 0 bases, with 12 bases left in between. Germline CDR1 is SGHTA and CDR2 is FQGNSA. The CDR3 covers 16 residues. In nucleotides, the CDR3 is TGTGCCAGCAGCTTAGATGCAGCGGCAGCTAACTATGGCTACACCTTC. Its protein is CASSLDAAAANYGYTF. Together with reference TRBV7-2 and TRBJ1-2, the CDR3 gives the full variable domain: GAGVSQSPSNKVTEKGKDVELRCDPISGHTALYWYRQSLGQGLEFLIYFQGNSAPDKSGLPSDRFSAERTGGSVSTLTIQRTQQEDSAVYLCASSLDAAAANYGYTFGSGTRLTVV.

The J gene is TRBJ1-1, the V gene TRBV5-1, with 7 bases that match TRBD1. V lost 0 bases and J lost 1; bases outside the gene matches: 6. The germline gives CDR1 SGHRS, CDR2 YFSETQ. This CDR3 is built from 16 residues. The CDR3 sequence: CASSLGSGQQNTEAFF. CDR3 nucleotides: TGCGCCAGCAGCTTGGGATCGGGACAGCAGAACACTGAAGCTTTCTTT.

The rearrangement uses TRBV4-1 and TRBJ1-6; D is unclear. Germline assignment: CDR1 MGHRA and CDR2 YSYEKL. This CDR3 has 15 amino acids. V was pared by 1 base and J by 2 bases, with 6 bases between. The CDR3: CASSQGPTYNSPLHF. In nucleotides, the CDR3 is TGCGCCAGCAGCCAAGGGCCGACCTATAATTCACCCCTCCACTTT.

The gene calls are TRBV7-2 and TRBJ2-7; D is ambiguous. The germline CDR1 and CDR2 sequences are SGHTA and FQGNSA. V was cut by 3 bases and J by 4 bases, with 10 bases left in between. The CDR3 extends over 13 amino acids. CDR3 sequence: CASSLPNGYEQYF. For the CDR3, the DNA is TGTGCCAGCAGCTTGCCTAACGGGTACGAGCAGTACTTC.

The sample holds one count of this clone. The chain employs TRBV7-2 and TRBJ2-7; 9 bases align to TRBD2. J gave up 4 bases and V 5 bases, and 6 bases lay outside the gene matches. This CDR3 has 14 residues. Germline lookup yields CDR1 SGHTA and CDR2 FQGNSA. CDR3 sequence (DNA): TGTGCCAGCAGCAAAGGACTAGCGAATTACGAGCAGTACTTC. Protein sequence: CASSKGLANYEQYF.

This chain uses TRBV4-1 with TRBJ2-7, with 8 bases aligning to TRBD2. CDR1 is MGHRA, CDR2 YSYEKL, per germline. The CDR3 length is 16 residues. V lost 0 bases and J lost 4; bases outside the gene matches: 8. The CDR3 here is CASSQDERSGRYEQYF. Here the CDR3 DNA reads TGCGCCAGCAGCCAAGATGAAAGGAGCGGGAGATACGAGCAGTACTTC.

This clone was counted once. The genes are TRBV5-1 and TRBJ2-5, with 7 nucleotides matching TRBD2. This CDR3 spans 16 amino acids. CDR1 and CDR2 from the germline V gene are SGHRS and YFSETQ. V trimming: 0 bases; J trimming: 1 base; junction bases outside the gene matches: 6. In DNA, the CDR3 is TGCGCCAGCAGCTTGGCCCATGGGGGGGGCCAAGAGACCCAGTACTTC. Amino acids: CASSLAHGGGQETQYF.

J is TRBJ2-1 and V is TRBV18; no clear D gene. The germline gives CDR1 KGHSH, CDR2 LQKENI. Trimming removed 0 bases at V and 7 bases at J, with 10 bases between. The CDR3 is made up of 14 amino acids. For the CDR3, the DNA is TGTGCCAGCTCACCACCCAACTACGCGAATGAGCAGTTCTTC. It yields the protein CASSPPNYANEQFF.

The CDR3 protein is CASSARNTGELFF. CDR3 nucleotides: TGTGCCAGCAGCGCACGCAACACCGGGGAGCTGTTTTTT. The V call is TRBV7-2, the J call TRBJ2-2; D is uncertain. Germline assignment: CDR1 SGHTA and CDR2 FQGNSA. The CDR3 spans 13 residues. The V and J ends lost 5 bases and 2 bases respectively, with 6 bases between them.

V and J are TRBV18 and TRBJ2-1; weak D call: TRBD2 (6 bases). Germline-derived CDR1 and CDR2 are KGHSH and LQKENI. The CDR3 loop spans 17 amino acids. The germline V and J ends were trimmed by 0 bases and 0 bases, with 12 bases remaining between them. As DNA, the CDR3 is TGTGCCAGCTCACCACCGGTTGGAGGGAGCTCCTACAATGAGCAGTTCTTC. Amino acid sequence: CASSPPVGGSSYNEQFF.

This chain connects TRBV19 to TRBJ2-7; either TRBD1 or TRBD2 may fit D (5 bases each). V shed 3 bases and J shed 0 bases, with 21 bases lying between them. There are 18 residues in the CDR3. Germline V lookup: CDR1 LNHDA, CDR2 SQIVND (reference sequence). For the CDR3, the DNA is TGTGCCAGTAGTATGCCCCCCGTGTGGGACCTCTCCTCCTACGAGCAGTACTTC. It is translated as CASSMPPVWDLSSYEQYF.

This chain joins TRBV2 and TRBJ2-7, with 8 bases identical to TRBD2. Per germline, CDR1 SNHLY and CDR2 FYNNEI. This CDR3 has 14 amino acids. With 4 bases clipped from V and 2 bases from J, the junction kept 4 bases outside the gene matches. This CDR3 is CASSASGQPYEQYF. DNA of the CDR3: TGTGCCAGCAGTGCTAGCGGGCAGCCCTACGAGCAGTACTTC.

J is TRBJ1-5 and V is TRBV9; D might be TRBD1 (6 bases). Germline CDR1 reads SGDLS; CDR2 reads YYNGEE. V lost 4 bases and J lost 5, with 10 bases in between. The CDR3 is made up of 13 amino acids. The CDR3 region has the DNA TGTGCCAGCAGCTTACAGGGAGATCAGCCCCAGCATTTT. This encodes CASSLQGDQPQHF. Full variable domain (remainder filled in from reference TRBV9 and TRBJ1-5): DSGVTQTPKHLITATGQRVTLRCSPRSGDLSVYWYQQSLDQGLQFLIQYYNGEERAKGNILERFSAQQFPDLHSELNLSSLELGDSALYFCASSLQGDQPQHFGDGTRLSIL.

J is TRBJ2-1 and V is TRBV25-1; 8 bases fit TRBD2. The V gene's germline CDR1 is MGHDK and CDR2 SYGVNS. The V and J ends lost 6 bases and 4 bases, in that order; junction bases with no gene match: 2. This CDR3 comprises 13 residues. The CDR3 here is CASRLAEYNEQFF. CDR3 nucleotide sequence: TGTGCCAGCAGACTAGCGGAGTACAATGAGCAGTTCTTC.

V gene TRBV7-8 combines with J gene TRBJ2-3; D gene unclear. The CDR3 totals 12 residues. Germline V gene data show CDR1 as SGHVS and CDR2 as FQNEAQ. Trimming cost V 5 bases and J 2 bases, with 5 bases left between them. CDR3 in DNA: TGTGCCAGCAGCATCACCACAGATACGCAGTATTTT. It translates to CASSITTDTQYF.

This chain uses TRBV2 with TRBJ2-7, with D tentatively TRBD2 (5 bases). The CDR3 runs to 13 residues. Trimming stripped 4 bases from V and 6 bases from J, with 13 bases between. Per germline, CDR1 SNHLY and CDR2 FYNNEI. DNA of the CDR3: TGTGCCAGCAGTGCCCGCTGGACTGCCGAGCAGTACTTC. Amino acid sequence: CASSARWTAEQYF.